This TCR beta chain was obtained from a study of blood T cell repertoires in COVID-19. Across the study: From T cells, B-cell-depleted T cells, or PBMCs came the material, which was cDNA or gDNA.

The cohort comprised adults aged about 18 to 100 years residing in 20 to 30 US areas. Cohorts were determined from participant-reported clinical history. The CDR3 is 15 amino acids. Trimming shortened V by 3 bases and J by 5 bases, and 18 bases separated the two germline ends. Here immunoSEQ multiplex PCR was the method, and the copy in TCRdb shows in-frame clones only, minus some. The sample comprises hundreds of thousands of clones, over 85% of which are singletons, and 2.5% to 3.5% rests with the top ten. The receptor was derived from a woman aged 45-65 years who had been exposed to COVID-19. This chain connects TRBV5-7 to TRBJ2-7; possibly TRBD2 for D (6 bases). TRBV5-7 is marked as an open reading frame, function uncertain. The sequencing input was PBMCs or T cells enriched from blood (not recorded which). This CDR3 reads CASSWRDGVFDEQYF. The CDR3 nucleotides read TGTGCCAGCAGCTGGAGGGACGGCGTTTTTGACGAGCAGTACTTC.